This T cell receptor beta chain derives from a study of radiotherapy plus CTLA-4 blockade in lung cancer. Study summary: Disease control was seen in 30% to 35% of patients, objective responses in 15% to 20%. Study results and caveats: Interferon-beta, together with early blood T cell clone dynamics, reportedly best predicted response. Among blood TCR repertoires after radiotherapy plus ipilimumab, tumor-derived clones expanded.

The V segment lost 0 bases and the J segment 4 bases; nucleotides outside the gene matches: 8. The CDR3 totals 16 residues. Germline CDR1 reads SGHRS; CDR2 reads YFSETQ. Chemo-refractory metastatic non-small-cell lung cancer patients were treated with focal radiation plus CTLA-4 blockade with ipilimumab. Notes on this clone: Its specificity is unknown.

Sequencing used immunoSEQ multiplex PCR; TCRdb keeps in-frame clones, though not all of them. This sample has 26,000 or so clones; around 80% occur once, and the top ten carry 7% to 8%. This specimen was peripheral blood, taken from a patient treated with radiotherapy plus ipilimumab. The V and J genes are TRBV5-1 and TRBJ2-3; TRBD2 agrees at 7 bases. This receptor was obtained from a human donor with non-small cell lung cancer who had stable disease on radiotherapy plus ipilimumab. Here the CDR3 reads CASSLGQAAGSDTQYF. In DNA form, the CDR3 reads TGCGCCAGCAGCTTGGGGCAGGCAGCGGGGTCAGATACGCAGTATTTT.